The 23 T cell receptor beta chains in this list originate from one sample, sequenced in a study of metastatic and nonmetastatic thyroid tumors. Every patient was untreated before thyroid surgery. MiXCR was used by TCRdb to re-call the PCR reads. The sample lists roughly 70,000 clones, roughly a sixth occurring once. Sequenced sample: blood. The receptors shown here come from a female donor with papillary thyroid cancer or a benign thyroid nodule (not recorded which). Some clones in this sample may be carry-over from other donors' samples.

There are a few counts of this clone. This may be a read error, as it is one base from a much larger clone. The CDR3 DNA reads as TGCAGCGTTTCAGACAGGGGTGGCGAAGAACTGTTTTTT. This translates into CSVSDRGGEELFF. The genes are TRBV29-1 and TRBJ1-4; 8 bases fit TRBD1. The CDR3 has 13 residues. Trimming removed 5 bases from V and 12 bases from J; junction bases left unmatched: 11. Germline CDR1 and CDR2: SQVTM and ANQGSEA.

This clone was recorded at least ten times. The J gene is TRBJ2-3, the V gene TRBV7-2; TRBD2 aligns across 7 bases. Unmatched junction bases numbered 7, after V lost 8 bases and J lost 2 bases. Germline CDR1 is SGHTA and CDR2 is FQGNSA. This CDR3 is built from 14 residues. The CDR3 is CASVLAYPTDTQYF. The DNA for the CDR3 is TGTGCCAGCGTACTAGCGTACCCCACAGATACGCAGTATTTT.

The genes are TRBV7-9 and TRBJ1-1; no clear D gene. Germline V lookup: CDR1 SEHNR, CDR2 FQNEAQ (reference sequence). V was trimmed by 2 bases and J by 3 bases, leaving 7 bases between them. The length of the CDR3 is 13 residues. CDR3 DNA sequence: TGTGCCAGCAGCTTAAAGCGGGACACTGAAGCTTTCTTT. It translates to CASSLKRDTEAFF.

Many counts were recorded for this clone. V usage is TRBV11-2 and J usage is TRBJ2-6; 8 bases are a match to TRBD1. V was pared by 3 bases and J by 0 bases, with 1 base of the junction left unmatched. The CDR3 extends over 16 amino acids. Germline CDR1 reads SGHAT; CDR2 reads FQNNGV. In DNA, the CDR3 is TGTGCCAGCAGCTTGGACAGGGCCTCTGGGGCCAACGTCCTGACTTTC. Protein: CASSLDRASGANVLTF.

The chain carries TRBV2 and TRBJ1-1; weak D call: TRBD1 (6 bases). Looked up from germline, CDR1 is SNHLY and CDR2 is FYNNEI. The CDR3 loop spans 17 amino acids. Trimming removed 1 base from V and 4 bases from J, with 19 bases in between. The CDR3 nucleotides are TGTGCCAGCAGTGAAGAACTATTGCGGGGGGCCGGCACTGAAGCTTTCTTT. Its protein product is CASSEELLRGAGTEAFF.

V usage is TRBV20-1 and J usage is TRBJ2-1, with 7 bases lining up with TRBD1. The CDR3 contains 15 residues. Germline V gene data show CDR1 as DFQATT and CDR2 as SNEGSKA (reference sequence). V dropped 6 bases and J dropped 2; count of bases not matched to a gene: 10. The CDR3 protein is CSAPSTGNPYNEQFF. The DNA of the CDR3 is TGCAGTGCCCCATCGACAGGGAACCCCTACAATGAGCAGTTCTTC.

This clone has just a few counts. V gene TRBV6-1 combines with J gene TRBJ2-2; D assignment may be TRBD1 or TRBD2 (6 bases each). The germline gives CDR1 MNHNS, CDR2 SASEGT. The CDR3 has 15 amino acids. Trimming pared 8 bases from V and 5 bases from J, leaving 18 bases between. The CDR3 bases are TGTGCCAGCCGCCTTGGAGGGGGAGGAACCGGGGAGCTGTTTTTT. Translated, it gives CASRLGGGGTGELFF.

This clone was recorded many times. The chain has TRBV28 and TRBJ1-5, with TRBD1 matching over 9 bases. The V gene's germline CDR1 is MDHEN and CDR2 SYDVKM. The CDR3 is made up of 15 amino acids. Germline trimming cut 6 bases from V and 4 bases from J; bases unmatched to any gene: 7. Written as DNA, the CDR3 is TGTGCCAGCAGCCCAATCGGACAGGGGAATCAGCCCCAGCATTTT. It encodes CASSPIGQGNQPQHF.

The chain has TRBV18 and TRBJ1-6; 9 nucleotides agree with TRBD1. CDR1 and CDR2 from the germline V gene are KGHSH and LQKENI. The CDR3 runs to 14 residues. Unmatched junction bases numbered 4, after V lost 3 bases and J lost 10 bases. CDR3 DNA sequence: TGTGCCAGCTCACCGGAGGGACAGGGCTCACCCCTCCACTTT. Amino acids: CASSPEGQGSPLHF.

This clone was detected many times. The same CDR3 can be traced to other DNA sequences in this sample. The CDR3 spells CAGEMGGGPYF. The DNA of the CDR3 is TGTGCCGGGGAGATGGGGGGAGGGCCCTACTTC. The chain links TRBV7-9 to TRBJ2-5, with 7 bases that match TRBD2. This CDR3 spans 11 amino acids. The junction had 14 bases not matched to a gene; V was cut back by 11 bases and J by 14 bases. Germline loops: CDR1 SEHNR, CDR2 FQNEAQ (reference sequence). Using reference TRBV7-9 and TRBJ2-5 for the parts outside the CDR3, the full variable domain is DTGVSQNPRHKITKRGQNVTFRCDPISEHNRLYWYRQTLGQGPEFLTYFQNEAQLEKSRLLSDRFSAERPKGSFSTLEIQRTEQGDSAMYLCAGEMGGGPYFGPGTRLLVL.

Notes on this clone: It may be a read error: a sequence one base away is much more abundant. The chain combines TRBV20-1 with TRBJ2-7; D remains unclear. The V end was cut by 0 bases, the J end by 5 bases, with 11 bases between. The CDR3 spans 13 residues. The germline gives CDR1 DFQATT, CDR2 SNEGSKA (reference sequence). The CDR3 sequence: CSARDMAANEQYF. The CDR3 nucleotides read TGCAGTGCTAGAGATATGGCAGCTAACGAGCAGTACTTC.

At least ten counts were recorded for this clone. CDR3 in amino acids: CASSKTTDTQYF. CDR3 sequence (DNA): TGTGCCAGCAGTAAGACGACAGATACGCAGTATTTT. The chain recombines TRBV5-8 with TRBJ2-3; D is unresolved. The CDR3 loop spans 12 amino acids. The germline V and J ends were trimmed by 5 bases and 3 bases, with 7 bases remaining between them. Germline V gene lookup returns CDR1 SGHTS and CDR2 YDEGEE.

V usage is TRBV12-3 or TRBV12-4 and J usage is TRBJ1-5, with D possibly TRBD1 on 5 matching bases. V was trimmed by 3 bases and J by 6 bases, leaving 15 bases between them. The CDR3 runs to 15 residues. The CDR3 sequence is CASSFGGGLSQPQHF. CDR3 in DNA: TGTGCCAGCAGTTTCGGCGGGGGACTCAGTCAGCCCCAGCATTTT.

This chain connects TRBV6-1 to TRBJ1-1, with D uncertain. V lost 7 bases and J lost 4, with 10 bases in between. The CDR3 spans 12 residues. The germline CDR1 and CDR2 sequences are MNHNS and SASEGT. CDR3 region: CASTAWGTEAFF. CDR3 DNA sequence: TGTGCCAGCACCGCCTGGGGCACTGAAGCTTTCTTT.

This clone has just a few counts. The chain joins TRBV5-4 to TRBJ2-6, with unresolved D. Between the trimmed V and J ends, which lost 1 base and 4 bases, there was a span of 9 bases. Germline V gene lookup returns CDR1 SGHNT and CDR2 YYREEE (reference sequence). The CDR3 contains 15 residues. CDR3 amino acids: CASSLYGSGANVLTF. For the CDR3, the DNA is TGTGCCAGCAGCTTGTACGGGTCCGGGGCCAACGTCCTGACTTTC.

The table lists this clone with many counts. The chain employs TRBV12-3 or TRBV12-4 and TRBJ2-1; D remains unclear. The CDR3 runs 12 residues. Deletions cut 3 bases from V and 7 bases from J, with 7 bases between. CDR3 sequence reads: CASSFEGNEQFF. The CDR3 DNA reads as TGTGCCAGCAGTTTCGAAGGTAATGAGCAGTTCTTC.

The table lists this clone with many counts. This sample includes further DNA sequences coding for the same CDR3. The chain joins TRBV6-4 to TRBJ2-3; TRBD2 matches at 10 bases. The CDR3 is made up of 14 amino acids. Per germline, CDR1 MRHNA and CDR2 SNTAGT. Germline trimming cut 2 bases from V and 4 bases from J; bases unmatched to any gene: 0. This CDR3 is CASSDSGGADTQYF. As DNA, the CDR3 is TGTGCCAGCAGTGACAGCGGGGGGGCAGATACGCAGTATTTT.

In this sample, this clone turned up many times. The V and J genes are TRBV19 and TRBJ2-1; 8 nucleotides line up with TRBD2. The germline gives CDR1 LNHDA, CDR2 SQIVND (reference sequence). The J segment lost 6 bases and the V segment lost 6 bases, leaving 4 bases of the junction unmatched. The CDR3 has 13 amino acids. CDR3 in DNA: TGTGCCAGTAGCGGGACTAGACCCAATGAGCAGTTCTTC. It is translated as CASSGTRPNEQFF. The variable domain in full, with the rest retrieved from reference TRBV19 and TRBJ2-1, is DGGITQSPKYLFRKEGQNVTLSCEQNLNHDAMYWYRQDPGQGLRLIYYSQIVNDFQKGDIAEGYSVSREKKESFPLTVTSAQKNPTAFYLCASSGTRPNEQFFGPGTRLTVL.

This clone was recorded many times. The J gene is TRBJ1-6, the V gene TRBV11-1; 10 bases are shared with TRBD1. The germline gives CDR1 SGHAT, CDR2 FQDESV (reference sequence). The length of the CDR3 is 17 residues. J gave up 2 bases and V 6 bases, and 7 bases lay outside the gene matches. The CDR3 region is CASREAGTGAYNSPLHF. The CDR3, as DNA: TGTGCCAGCAGGGAAGCCGGGACAGGGGCCTATAATTCACCCCTCCACTTT. The full variable domain, rest sourced from reference TRBV11-1 and TRBJ1-6, is EAEVAQSPRYKITEKSQAVAFWCDPISGHATLYWYRQILGQGPELLVQFQDESVVDDSQLPKDRFSAERLKGVDSTLKIQPAELGDSAMYLCASREAGTGAYNSPLHFGNGTRLTVT.

This clone occurred a few times. This rearrangement joins TRBV6-1 to TRBJ2-7; perhaps TRBD2 as D (5 bases). The V end was cut by 4 bases, the J end by 7 bases, with 20 bases between. This CDR3 is built from 15 residues. Germline CDR1 is MNHNS and CDR2 is SASEGT. DNA of the CDR3: TGTGCCAGCAGTGTTTTGACCGGGGTGAACTTAGAGCAGTACTTC. Protein: CASSVLTGVNLEQYF.

This clone was seen repeatedly, ten times or more. V usage is TRBV20-1 and J usage is TRBJ2-1; 10 bases line up with TRBD2. V was pared by 1 base and J by 2 bases, with 5 bases of the junction left unmatched. The CDR3 sequence is 16 residues long. The germline gives CDR1 DFQATT, CDR2 SNEGSKA (reference sequence). The CDR3: CSARAPGTSAYNEQFF. The DNA of the CDR3 is TGCAGTGCTAGAGCACCCGGGACTAGCGCCTACAATGAGCAGTTCTTC.

The rearrangement links TRBV20-1 to TRBJ2-5; 7 nucleotides match TRBD2. This CDR3 spans 17 amino acids. The V and J ends lost 6 bases and 5 bases, in that order; junction bases with no gene match: 21. Germline V gene lookup returns CDR1 DFQATT and CDR2 SNEGSKA (reference sequence). CDR3 residues: CSATRGLGAGDSETQYF. CDR3 DNA: TGCAGTGCCACGAGGGGCCTAGGCGCGGGGGACTCGGAGACCCAGTACTTC.

This clone was counted between two and nine times. The gene calls are TRBV12-3 or TRBV12-4 and TRBJ1-5, with D maybe TRBD1 (5 bases). The CDR3 loop spans 15 amino acids. Trimming removed 1 base from V and 7 bases from J, with 14 bases in between. The chain's CDR3 is CASSLGPGNGQPQHF. The CDR3 DNA sequence: TGTGCCAGCAGTTTAGGTCCAGGGAATGGCCAGCCCCAGCATTTT.